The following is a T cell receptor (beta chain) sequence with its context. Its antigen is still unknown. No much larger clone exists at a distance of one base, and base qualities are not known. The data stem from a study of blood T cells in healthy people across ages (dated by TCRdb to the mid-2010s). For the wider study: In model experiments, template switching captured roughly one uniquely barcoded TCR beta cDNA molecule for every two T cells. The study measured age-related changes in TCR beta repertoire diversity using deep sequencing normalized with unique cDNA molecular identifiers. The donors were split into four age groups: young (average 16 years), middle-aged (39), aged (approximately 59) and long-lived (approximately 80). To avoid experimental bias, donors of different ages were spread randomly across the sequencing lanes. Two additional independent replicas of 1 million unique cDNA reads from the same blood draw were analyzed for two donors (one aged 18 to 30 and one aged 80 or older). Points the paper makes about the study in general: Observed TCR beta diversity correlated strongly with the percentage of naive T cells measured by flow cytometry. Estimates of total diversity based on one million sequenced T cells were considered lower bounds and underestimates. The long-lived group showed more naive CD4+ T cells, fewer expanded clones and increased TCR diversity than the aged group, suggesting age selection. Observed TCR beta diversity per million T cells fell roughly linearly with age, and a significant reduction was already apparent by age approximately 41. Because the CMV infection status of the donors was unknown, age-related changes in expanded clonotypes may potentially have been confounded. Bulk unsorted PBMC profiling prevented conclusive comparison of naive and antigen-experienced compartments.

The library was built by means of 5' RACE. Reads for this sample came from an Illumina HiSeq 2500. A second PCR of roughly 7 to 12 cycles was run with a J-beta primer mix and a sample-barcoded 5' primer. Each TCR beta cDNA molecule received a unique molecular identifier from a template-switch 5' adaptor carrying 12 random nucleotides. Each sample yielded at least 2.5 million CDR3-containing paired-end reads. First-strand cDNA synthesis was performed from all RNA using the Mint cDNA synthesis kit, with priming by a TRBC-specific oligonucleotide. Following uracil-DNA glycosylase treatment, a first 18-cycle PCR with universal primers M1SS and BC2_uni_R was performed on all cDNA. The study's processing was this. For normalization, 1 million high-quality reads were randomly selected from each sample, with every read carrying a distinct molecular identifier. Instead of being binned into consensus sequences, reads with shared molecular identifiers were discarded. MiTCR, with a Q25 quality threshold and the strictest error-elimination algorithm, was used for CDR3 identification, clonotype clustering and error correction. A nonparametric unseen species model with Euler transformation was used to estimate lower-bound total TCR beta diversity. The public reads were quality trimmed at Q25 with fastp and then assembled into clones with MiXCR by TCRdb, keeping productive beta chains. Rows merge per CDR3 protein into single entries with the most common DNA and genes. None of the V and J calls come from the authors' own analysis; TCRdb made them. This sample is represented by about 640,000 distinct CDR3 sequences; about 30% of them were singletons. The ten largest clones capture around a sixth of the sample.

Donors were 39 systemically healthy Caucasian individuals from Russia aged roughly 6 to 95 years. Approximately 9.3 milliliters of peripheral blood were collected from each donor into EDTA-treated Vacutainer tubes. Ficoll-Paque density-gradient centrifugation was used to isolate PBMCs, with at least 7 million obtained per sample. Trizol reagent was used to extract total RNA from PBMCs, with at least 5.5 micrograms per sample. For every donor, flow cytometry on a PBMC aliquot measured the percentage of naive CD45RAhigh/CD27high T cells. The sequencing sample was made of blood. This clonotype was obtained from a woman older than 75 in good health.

CDR3 region: CASSLDPTGSYEQYF. The nucleotides are TGTGCCAGCAGCTTAGATCCCACAGGATCCTACGAGCAGTACTTC. The V and J genes are TRBV11-2 and TRBJ2-7, with a tentative D gene TRBD1 over 5 matching bases. The CDR3 runs 15 amino acids, cysteine and phenylalanine included. Of all the DNA, just the CDR3 is kept, 45 bases in frame from base 1. Relative to germline, V is 0 bases shorter and J is 1 base shorter, with 10 bases between their ends. The germline V gene sets CDR1 to SGHAT and CDR2 to FQNNGV. The reference TRBV11-2 and TRBJ2-7 proteins fill in what lies around the CDR3, so the full variable domain reads EAGVAQSPRYKIIEKRQSVAFWCNPISGHATLYWYQQILGQGPKLLIQFQNNGVVDDSQLPKDRFSAERLKGVDSTLKIQPAKLEDSAVYLCASSLDPTGSYEQYFGPGTRLTVT.